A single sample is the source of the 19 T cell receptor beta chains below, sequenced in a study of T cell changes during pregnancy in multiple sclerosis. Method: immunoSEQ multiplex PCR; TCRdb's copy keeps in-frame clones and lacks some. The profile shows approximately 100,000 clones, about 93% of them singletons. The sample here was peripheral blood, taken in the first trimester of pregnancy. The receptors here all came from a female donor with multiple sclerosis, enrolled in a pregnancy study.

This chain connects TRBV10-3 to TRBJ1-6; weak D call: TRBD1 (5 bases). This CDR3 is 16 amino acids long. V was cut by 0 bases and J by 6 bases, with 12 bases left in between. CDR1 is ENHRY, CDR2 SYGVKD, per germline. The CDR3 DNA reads TGTGCCATCAGTGAGTCGGTGGGGGGGACTAATTCACCCCTCCACTTT. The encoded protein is CAISESVGGTNSPLHF.

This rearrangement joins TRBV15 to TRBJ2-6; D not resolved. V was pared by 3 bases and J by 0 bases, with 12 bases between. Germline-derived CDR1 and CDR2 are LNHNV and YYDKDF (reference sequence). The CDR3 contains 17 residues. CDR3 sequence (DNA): TGTGCCACCAGCAGTTCCTCAGGCAGCTCTGGGGCCAACGTCCTGACTTTC. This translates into CATSSSSGSSGANVLTF.

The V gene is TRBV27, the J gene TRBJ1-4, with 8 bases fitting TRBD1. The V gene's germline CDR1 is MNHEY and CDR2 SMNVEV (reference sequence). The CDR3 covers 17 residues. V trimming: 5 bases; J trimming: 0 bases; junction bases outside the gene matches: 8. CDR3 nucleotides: TGTGCCAGCAGTCAAACCCTACAGGGGGCAACTAATGAAAAACTGTTTTTT. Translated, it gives CASSQTLQGATNEKLFF.

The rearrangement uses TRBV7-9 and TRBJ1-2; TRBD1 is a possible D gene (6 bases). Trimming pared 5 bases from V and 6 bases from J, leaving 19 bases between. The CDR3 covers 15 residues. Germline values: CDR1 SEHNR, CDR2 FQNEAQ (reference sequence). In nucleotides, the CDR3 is TGTGCCAGCAGCCCCCGGGGGGCCCCCTGGAATGGCTACACCTTC. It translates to CASSPRGAPWNGYTF.

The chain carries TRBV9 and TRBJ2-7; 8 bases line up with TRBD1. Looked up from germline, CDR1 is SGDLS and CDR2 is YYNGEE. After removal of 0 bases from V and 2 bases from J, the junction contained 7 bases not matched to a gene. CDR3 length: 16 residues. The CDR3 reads CASSVADRGPTYEQYF. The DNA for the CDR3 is TGTGCCAGCAGCGTAGCCGACAGGGGACCGACCTACGAGCAGTACTTC.

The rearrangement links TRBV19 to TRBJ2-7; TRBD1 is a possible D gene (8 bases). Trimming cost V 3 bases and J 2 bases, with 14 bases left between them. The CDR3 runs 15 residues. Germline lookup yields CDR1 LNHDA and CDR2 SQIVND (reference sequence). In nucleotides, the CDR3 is TGTGCCAGTAGTATCGGGGGGACAGGCCCCTACGAGCAGTACTTC. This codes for CASSIGGTGPYEQYF.

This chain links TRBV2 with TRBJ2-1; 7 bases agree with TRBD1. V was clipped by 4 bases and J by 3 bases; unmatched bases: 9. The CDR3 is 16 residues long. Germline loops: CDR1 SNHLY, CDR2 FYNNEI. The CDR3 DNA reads TGTGCCAGCAGTGTGGCAGGGGACAGTTTCTACAATGAGCAGTTCTTC. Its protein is CASSVAGDSFYNEQFF.

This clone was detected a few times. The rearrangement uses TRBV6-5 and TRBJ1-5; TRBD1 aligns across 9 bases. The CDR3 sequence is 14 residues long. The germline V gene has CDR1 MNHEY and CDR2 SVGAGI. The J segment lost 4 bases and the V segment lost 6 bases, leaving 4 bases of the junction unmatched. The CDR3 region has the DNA TGTGCCAGCAGAGGACAGGGGATTAATCAGCCCCAGCATTTT. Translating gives CASRGQGINQPQHF.

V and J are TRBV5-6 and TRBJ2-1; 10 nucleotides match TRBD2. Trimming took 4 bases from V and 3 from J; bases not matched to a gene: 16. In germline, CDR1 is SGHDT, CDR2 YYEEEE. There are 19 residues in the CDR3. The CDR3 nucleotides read TGTGCCAGCAGCACAGGGCTCCAGGCTAGCGGGGGCCACTACAATGAGCAGTTCTTC. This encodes CASSTGLQASGGHYNEQFF. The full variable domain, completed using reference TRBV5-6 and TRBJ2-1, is DAGVTQSPTHLIKTRGQQVTLRCSPKSGHDTVSWYQQALGQGPQFIFQYYEEEERQRGNFPDRFSGHQFPNYSSELNVNALLLGDSALYLCASSTGLQASGGHYNEQFFGPGTRLTVL.

The CDR3 nucleotides read TGTGCCAGTACCCACTTAGCGGGGGGCCGCACAGATACGCAGTATTTT. This translates into CASTHLAGGRTDTQYF. The rearrangement links TRBV19 to TRBJ2-3, with TRBD2 matching over 10 bases. The CDR3 totals 16 residues. V gave up 7 bases and J gave up 1 base; unmatched junction bases: 8. Looked up from germline, CDR1 is LNHDA and CDR2 is SQIVND (reference sequence).

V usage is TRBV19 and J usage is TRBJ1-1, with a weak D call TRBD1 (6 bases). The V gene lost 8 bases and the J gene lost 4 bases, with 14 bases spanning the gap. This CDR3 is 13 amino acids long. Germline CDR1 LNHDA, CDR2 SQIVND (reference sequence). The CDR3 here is CASWGGPGTEAFF. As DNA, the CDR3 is TGTGCCAGTTGGGGGGGGCCGGGCACTGAAGCTTTCTTT. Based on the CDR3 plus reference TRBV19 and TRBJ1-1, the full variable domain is DGGITQSPKYLFRKEGQNVTLSCEQNLNHDAMYWYRQDPGQGLRLIYYSQIVNDFQKGDIAEGYSVSREKKESFPLTVTSAQKNPTAFYLCASWGGPGTEAFFGQGTRLTVV.

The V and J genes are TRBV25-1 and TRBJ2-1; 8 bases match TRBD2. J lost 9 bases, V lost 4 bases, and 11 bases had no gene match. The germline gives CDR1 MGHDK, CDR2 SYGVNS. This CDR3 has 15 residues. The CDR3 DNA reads TGTGCCAGCAGTGGGGGAAAGCGGGGGTCGAGTGAGCAGTTCTTC. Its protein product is CASSGGKRGSSEQFF.

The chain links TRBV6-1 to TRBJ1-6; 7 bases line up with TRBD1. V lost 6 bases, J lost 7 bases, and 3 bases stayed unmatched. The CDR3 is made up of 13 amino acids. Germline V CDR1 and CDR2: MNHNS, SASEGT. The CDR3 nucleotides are TGTGCCAGCAGACCGGGACAGAATTCACCCCTCCACTTT. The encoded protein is CASRPGQNSPLHF.

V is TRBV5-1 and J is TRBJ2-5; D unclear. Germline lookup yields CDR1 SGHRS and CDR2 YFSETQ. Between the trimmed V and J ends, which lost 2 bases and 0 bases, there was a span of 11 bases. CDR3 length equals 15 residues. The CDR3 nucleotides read TGCGCCAGCAGCTTCCGCAGACTTAACCAAGAGACCCAGTACTTC. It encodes CASSFRRLNQETQYF.

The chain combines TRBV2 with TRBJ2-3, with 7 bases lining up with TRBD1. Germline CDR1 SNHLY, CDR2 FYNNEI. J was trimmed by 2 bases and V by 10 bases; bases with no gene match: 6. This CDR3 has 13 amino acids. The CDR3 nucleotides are TGTGCCACTAAAACAGGGGTCACAGATACGCAGTATTTT. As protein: CATKTGVTDTQYF.

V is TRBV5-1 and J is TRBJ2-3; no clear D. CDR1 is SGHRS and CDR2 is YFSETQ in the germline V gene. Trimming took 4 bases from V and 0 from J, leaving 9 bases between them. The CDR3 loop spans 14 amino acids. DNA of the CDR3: TGCGCCAGCAGCATCGCGGCAAGCACAGATACGCAGTATTTT. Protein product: CASSIAASTDTQYF.

CDR3 in amino acids: CASSGAPLHF. CDR3 nucleotides: TGTGCCAGCAGTGGAGCACCCCTCCACTTT. The chain recombines TRBV25-1 with TRBJ1-6; unclear D gene. CDR3 length: 10 residues. Germline lookup yields CDR1 MGHDK and CDR2 SYGVNS. V lost 4 bases and J lost 11, with 3 bases in between. Variable domain in full (rest from reference TRBV25-1 and TRBJ1-6): EADIYQTPRYLVIGTGKKITLECSQTMGHDKMYWYQQDPGMELHLIHYSYGVNSTEKGDLSSESTVSRIRTEHFPLTLESARPSHTSQYLCASSGAPLHFGNGTRLTVT.

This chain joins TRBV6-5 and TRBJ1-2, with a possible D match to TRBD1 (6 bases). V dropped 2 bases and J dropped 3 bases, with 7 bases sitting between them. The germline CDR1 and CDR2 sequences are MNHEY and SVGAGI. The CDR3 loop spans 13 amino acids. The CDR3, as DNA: TGTGCCAGCAGTTACCCAGGGGACTATGGCTACACCTTC. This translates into CASSYPGDYGYTF.

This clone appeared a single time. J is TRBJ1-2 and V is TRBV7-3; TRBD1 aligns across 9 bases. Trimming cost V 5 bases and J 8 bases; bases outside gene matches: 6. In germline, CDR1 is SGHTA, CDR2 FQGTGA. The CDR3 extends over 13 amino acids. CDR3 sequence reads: CASSPTGGLGYTF. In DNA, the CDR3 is TGTGCCAGCAGCCCCACAGGGGGCCTCGGCTACACCTTC.